The TCR beta chain described here comes from a study of cytomegalovirus exposure and HLA in healthy donors. The table lists this clone with a count of one. Its specificity is not known. Regarding the study as a whole: Relative to equally common others, HLA-associated TCR beta chains showed greater clonal expansion in a later analysis.

Primers included in the PCR were 60 Vbeta and 13 Jbeta primers. Libraries were prepared by immunoSEQ multiplex PCR; TCRdb keeps only in-frame clonotypes and omits some of them. The sample comprises 95,000 to 150,000 clones, 60% to 85% of which are singletons, and 2.5% to 3.5% rests with the top ten. The CDR3 runs 14 residues. The V gene lost 1 base and the J gene lost 0 bases, with 6 bases spanning the gap. In germline, CDR1 is SGHVS, CDR2 FNYEAQ. Sequencing was done on a sample of PBMCs. The V gene is TRBV7-6, the J gene TRBJ1-1; D gene uncertain. This TCR came from a woman in her 30s in good health and CMV-seropositive. The CDR3 here is CASSLEQLNTEAFF. The CDR3 nucleotides are TGTGCCAGCAGCTTAGAACAGTTGAACACTGAAGCTTTCTTT.